Included here is one T cell receptor (beta chain) sequence, with context. Its cognate antigen is unknown. The identical CDR3 is also encoded by other nucleotide sequences in the sample. Autoimmune disease history or systemic immunosuppression excluded patients. The data originate from a study of OX40 agonist ivuxolimab in advanced cancers. Assay: immunoSEQ multiplex PCR; the TCRdb copy retains only in-frame clones and omits some. Of more than 85,000 clones in the sample, about four fifths were seen once. Study conclusions and caveats: Expanded clones belonging to CD8+ T cells outnumbered, on average, those of CD4+. Nonresponders, in some cases, also had low normalized T-cell clonal expansion.

The receptor was isolated from an adult with an advanced solid tumor such as melanoma, head and neck, liver or kidney cancer. The sample here was CD4+ or CD8+ T cells sorted from blood, taken in a trial of the OX40 agonist ivuxolimab.

CDR3 DNA sequence: TGTGCCAGCCTCCGGCTGGCGGGAACCTACGAGCAGTACTTC. Its translation is CASLRLAGTYEQYF. The chain joins TRBV5-6 to TRBJ2-7; D perhaps matches TRBD2 (6 bases). Germline-derived CDR1 and CDR2 are SGHDT and YYEEEE. The length of the CDR3 is 14 residues. Deletions cut 7 bases from V and 2 bases from J, with 16 bases between.